The rows below give T cell receptor beta chains drawn from one sample of a study of post-analysis software for immune sequencing data. TCRdb ran MiXCR on the PCR reads and lists one entry per CDR3 protein. Of 740,000 or so distinct CDR3 sequences listed, about 50% are singletons. Sequencing was done on a sample of blood. The origin of the receptors is a girl aged 10 to 17 with multiple sclerosis. Each CDR3 is given with its conserved first and last residue. A D gene is named only where the DNA matches it firmly. The size of a clone is reported for some rows only, either as once, few or many, or as a class for expanded clones.

.	TRBV6-6	TRBJ2-4	TRBD1	TGTGCCAGCACCTTTACGGGCCAGGACAGGGTTGGAGAGGAGTACTTC	CASTFTGQDRVGEEYF
.	TRBV10-3	TRBJ2-7	TRBD2	TGTGCCATCAGTGTGGGGAGACGGGGAGGGAGCTACGAGCAGTACTTC	CAISVGRRGGSYEQYF
once	TRBV2	TRBJ1-1	.	TGTGCCAGCAGTGCATGGGAGAGAGCGAACACTGAAGCTTTCTTT	CASSAWERANTEAFF
.	TRBV5-1	TRBJ2-6	.	TGCGCCAGCAGCCCCTGGTCTGGGGCCAACGTCCGGACTTTC	CASSPWSGANVRTF
.	TRBV5-1	TRBJ2-7	TRBD1	TGCGCCAGCAGCTCAACAGGGGGCTACTACGAGCAGTACTTC	CASSSTGGYYEQYF
once	TRBV27	TRBJ2-3	.	TGTGCCAGCAGTTCACGGCGTGGTCGGGATGGTACAGATACGCAGTATTTT	CASSSRRGRDGTDTQYF
.	TRBV6-1	TRBJ2-7	.	TGTGCCACCTCGGGACGATACGAGCAGTACTTC	CATSGRYEQYF
.	TRBV5-1	TRBJ2-7	TRBD2	TGCGCCAGCAGCTTGAGTCTGGCGTCGACGGGAGGGGAGCAGTACTTC	CASSLSLASTGGEQYF
few	TRBV12-3/TRBV12-4	TRBJ2-1	.	TGTGCCAGCAGGACCGGGACCCCGGGAGCGCAGTTCTTC	CASRTGTPGAQFF
.	TRBV5-1	TRBJ1-2	TRBD1	TGCGCCAGCAGCTCCGAGGGGACAGGGCCTGACTATGGCTACACCTTT	CASSSEGTGPDYGYTF
many	TRBV20-1	TRBJ2-5	.	TGCAGTGCTAGAAGGCGGCGGCAAGAGACCCAGTACTTC	CSARRRRQETQYF
.	TRBV15	TRBJ1-2	.	TGTGCCACCAGCAGAGATCGGGCCAGGAACTATGGCTACACCTTC	CATSRDRARNYGYTF
.	TRBV5-1	TRBJ2-7	TRBD2	TGCGCCAGCAGCTTGGGCCTAGCGGGAGACTACGAGCAGTACTTC	CASSLGLAGDYEQYF